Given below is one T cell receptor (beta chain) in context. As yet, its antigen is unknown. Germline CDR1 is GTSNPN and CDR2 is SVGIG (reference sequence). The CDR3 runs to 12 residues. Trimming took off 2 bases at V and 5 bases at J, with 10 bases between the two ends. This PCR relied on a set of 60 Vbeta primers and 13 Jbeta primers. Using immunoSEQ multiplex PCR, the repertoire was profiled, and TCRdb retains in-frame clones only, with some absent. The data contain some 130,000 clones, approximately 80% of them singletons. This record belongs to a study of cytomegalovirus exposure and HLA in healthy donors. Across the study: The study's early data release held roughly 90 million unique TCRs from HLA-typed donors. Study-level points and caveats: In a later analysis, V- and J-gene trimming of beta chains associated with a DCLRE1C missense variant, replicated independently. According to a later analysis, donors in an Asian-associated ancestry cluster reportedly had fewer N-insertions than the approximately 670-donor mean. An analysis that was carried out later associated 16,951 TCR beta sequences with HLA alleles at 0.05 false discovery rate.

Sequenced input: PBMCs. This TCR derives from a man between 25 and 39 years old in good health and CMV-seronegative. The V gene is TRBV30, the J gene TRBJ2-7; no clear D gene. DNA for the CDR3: TGTGCCTGGAGTCACTCCGTCCACGAGCAGTACTTC. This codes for CAWSHSVHEQYF.